This TCR beta chain appears in the sequencing data of a study of cytomegalovirus exposure and HLA in healthy donors. The CDR3 is made up of 16 amino acids. General study points: Reports credit the classifier with highly specific, highly sensitive diagnosis of cytomegalovirus status.

About this clone: The antigen is undetermined.

Measured with immunoSEQ multiplex PCR; TCRdb has only the in-frame clones, and not every one. The data contain over 45,000 clones, 90% of them seen just once; the ten biggest clones take up approximately 1%. The sequencing input was PBMCs. This chain uses TRBV21-1 with TRBJ2-2; the table gives TRBD1 as D, unverified against the DNA. TRBV21-1 is noted as a pseudogene. This clonotype originated in a man aged 18 to 30 in good health and CMV-seronegative. The DNA of the CDR3 is TGTGCCAGCAGCAAAGTAAGGACAGGGGGCCCCGGGGAGCTGTTTTTT. This encodes CASSKVRTGGPGELFF.